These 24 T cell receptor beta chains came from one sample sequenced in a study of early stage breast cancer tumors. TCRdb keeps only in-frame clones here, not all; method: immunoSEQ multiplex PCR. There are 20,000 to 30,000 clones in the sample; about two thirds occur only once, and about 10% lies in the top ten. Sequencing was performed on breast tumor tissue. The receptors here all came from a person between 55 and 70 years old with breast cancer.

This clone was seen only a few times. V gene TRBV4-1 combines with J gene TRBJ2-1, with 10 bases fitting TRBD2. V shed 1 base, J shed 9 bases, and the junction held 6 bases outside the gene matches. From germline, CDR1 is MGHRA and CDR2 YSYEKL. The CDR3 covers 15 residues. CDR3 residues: CASSQGRLAGSEQFF. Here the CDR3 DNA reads TGCGCCAGCAGCCAAGGCCGACTAGCGGGTAGTGAGCAGTTCTTC.

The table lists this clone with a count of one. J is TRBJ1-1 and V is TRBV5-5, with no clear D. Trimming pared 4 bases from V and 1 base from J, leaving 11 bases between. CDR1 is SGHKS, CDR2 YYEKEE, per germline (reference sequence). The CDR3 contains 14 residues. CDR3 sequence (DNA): TGTGCCAGCAGCGCCGGTAGCCGGAACACTGAAGCTTTCTTT. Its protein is CASSAGSRNTEAFF.

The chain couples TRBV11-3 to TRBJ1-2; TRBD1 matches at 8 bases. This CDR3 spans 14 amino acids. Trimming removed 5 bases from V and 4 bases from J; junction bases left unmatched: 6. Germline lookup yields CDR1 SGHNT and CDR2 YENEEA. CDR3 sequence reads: CASSPVQGAYGYTF. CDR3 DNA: TGTGCCAGCAGCCCCGTCCAGGGGGCCTATGGCTACACCTTC.

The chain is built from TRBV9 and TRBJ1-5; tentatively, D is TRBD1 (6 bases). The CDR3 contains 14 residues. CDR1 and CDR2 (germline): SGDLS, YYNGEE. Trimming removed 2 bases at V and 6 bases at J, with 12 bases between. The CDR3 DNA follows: TGTGCCAGCAGCGTTGAGGCAGGGGTTCAGCCCCAGCATTTT. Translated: CASSVEAGVQPQHF.

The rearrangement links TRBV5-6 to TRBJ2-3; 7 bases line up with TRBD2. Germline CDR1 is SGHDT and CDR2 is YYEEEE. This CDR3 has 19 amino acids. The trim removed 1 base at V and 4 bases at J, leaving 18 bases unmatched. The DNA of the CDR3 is TGTGCCAGCAGCTTGAGGGCCCTACCGGGACTACTTTCAGCAGATACGCAGTATTTT. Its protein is CASSLRALPGLLSADTQYF.

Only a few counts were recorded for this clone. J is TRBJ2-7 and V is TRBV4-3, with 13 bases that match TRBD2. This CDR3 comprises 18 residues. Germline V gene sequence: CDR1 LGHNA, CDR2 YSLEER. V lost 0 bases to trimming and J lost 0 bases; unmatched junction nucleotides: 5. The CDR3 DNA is TGCGCCAGCAGCCAAGATGCACTAGCGGGAGGGCCCTCCTACGAGCAGTACTTC. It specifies CASSQDALAGGPSYEQYF.

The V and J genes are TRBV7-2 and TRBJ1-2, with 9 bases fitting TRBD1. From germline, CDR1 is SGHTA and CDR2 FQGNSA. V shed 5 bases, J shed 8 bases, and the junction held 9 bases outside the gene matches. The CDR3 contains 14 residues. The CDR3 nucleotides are TGTGCCAGCAGCGAATTACAGGGGGCGGACGGCTACACCTTC. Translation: CASSELQGADGYTF.

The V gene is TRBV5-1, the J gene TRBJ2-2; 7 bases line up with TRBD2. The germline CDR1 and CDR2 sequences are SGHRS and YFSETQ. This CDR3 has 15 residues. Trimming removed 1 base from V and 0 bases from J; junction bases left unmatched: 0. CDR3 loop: CASSLTSANTGELFF. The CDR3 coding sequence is TGCGCCAGCAGCTTGACTAGCGCGAACACCGGGGAGCTGTTTTTT.

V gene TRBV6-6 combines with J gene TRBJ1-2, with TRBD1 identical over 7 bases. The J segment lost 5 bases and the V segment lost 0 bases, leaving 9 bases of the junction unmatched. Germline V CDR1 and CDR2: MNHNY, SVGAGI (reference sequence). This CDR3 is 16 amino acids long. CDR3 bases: TGTGCCAGCAGTTACTCGGGAGGAGGGGGCGGTTATGGCTACACCTTC. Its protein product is CASSYSGGGGGYGYTF.

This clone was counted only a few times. CDR3 nucleotide sequence: TGTGCCAGCAGCTTAACGTACTCTGACTCGCAGTATTTT. It is translated as CASSLTYSDSQYF. The gene calls are TRBV7-3 and TRBJ2-3, with no clear D. Germline V lookup: CDR1 SGHTA, CDR2 FQGTGA. The CDR3 runs to 13 residues. V was shortened by 0 bases and J by 10 bases, with 11 bases between the two germline ends.

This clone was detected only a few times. CDR3 coding DNA: TGTGCCAGCAGTTACCCCGGAGGGGCAGATACGCAGTATTTT. Translating it yields CASSYPGGADTQYF. The rearrangement links TRBV6-5 to TRBJ2-3, with a weak D call TRBD2 (6 bases). Between the trimmed V and J ends, which lost 2 bases and 4 bases, there was a span of 10 bases. The germline gives CDR1 MNHEY, CDR2 SVGAGI. The CDR3 sequence is 14 residues long.

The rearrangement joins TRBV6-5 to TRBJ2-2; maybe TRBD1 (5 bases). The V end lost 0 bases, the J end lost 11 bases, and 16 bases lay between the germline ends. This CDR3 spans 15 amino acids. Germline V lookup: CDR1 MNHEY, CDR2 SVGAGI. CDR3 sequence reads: CASSYSPTQGRELFF. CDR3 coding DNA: TGTGCCAGCAGTTACTCCCCCACCCAGGGAAGAGAGCTGTTTTTT.

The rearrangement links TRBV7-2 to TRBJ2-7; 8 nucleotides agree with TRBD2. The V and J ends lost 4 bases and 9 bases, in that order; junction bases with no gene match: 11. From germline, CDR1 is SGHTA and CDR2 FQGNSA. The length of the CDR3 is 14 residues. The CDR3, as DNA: TGTGCCAGCAGCTCACAAACTAGCGGCCCCGGGCAGTACTTC. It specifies CASSSQTSGPGQYF.

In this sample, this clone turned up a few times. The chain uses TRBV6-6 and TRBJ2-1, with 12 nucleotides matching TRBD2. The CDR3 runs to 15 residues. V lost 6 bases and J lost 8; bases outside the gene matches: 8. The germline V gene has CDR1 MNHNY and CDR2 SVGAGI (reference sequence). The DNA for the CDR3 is TGTGCCAGCAGACAGTCGGCTAGCGGGAGGGATGAGCAGTTCTTC. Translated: CASRQSASGRDEQFF.

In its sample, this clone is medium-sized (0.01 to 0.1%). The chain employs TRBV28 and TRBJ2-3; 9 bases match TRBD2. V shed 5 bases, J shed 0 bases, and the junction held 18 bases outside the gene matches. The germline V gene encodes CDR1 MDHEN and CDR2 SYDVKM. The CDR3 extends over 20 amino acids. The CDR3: CASSAPRRLAEVYSTDTQYF. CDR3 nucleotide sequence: TGTGCCAGCAGTGCCCCCCGGAGACTAGCGGAAGTCTATAGCACAGATACGCAGTATTTT. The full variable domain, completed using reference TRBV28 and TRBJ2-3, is DVKVTQSSRYLVKRTGEKVFLECVQDMDHENMFWYRQDPGLGLRLIYFSYDVKMKEKGDIPEGYSVSREKKERFSLILESASTNQTSMYLCASSAPRRLAEVYSTDTQYFGPGTRLTVL.

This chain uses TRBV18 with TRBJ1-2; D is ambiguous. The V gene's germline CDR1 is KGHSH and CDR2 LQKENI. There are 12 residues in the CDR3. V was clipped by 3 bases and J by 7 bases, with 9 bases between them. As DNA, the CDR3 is TGTGCCAGCTCACCCCGCACTACTGGCTACACCTTC. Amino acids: CASSPRTTGYTF. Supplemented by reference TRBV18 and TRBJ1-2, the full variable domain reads NAGVMQNPRHLVRRRGQEARLRCSPMKGHSHVYWYRQLPEEGLKFMVYLQKENIIDESGMPKERFSAEFPKEGPSILRIQQVVRGDSAAYFCASSPRTTGYTFGSGTRLTVV.

The CDR3 region has the DNA TGTGCCAGCAGCTTGCGAGGATGGAACACTGAAGCTTTCTTT. It codes for CASSLRGWNTEAFF. V and J are TRBV5-4 and TRBJ1-1; the D is unclear. V was pared by 1 base and J by 1 base, with 8 bases between. CDR3 length: 14 residues. Germline V gene sequence: CDR1 SGHNT, CDR2 YYREEE (reference sequence).

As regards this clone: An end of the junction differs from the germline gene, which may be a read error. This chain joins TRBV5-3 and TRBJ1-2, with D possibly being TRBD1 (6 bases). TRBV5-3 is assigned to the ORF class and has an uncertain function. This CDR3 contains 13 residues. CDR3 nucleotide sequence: TGTGCCAGAAGCGCCAGTCCGAGTCGGGACATCCCCTTC. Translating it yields CARSASPSRDIPF.

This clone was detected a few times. This chain's CDR3 is CASSAGGWTEAFF. CDR3 bases: TGCGCCAGCAGCGCGGGGGGCTGGACTGAAGCTTTCTTT. This rearrangement joins TRBV5-1 to TRBJ1-1; TRBD1 might be the D (6 bases). Trimming stripped 4 bases from V and 5 bases from J, with 12 bases between. The CDR3 loop spans 13 amino acids. CDR1 is SGHRS and CDR2 is YFSETQ in the germline V gene.

CDR3 nucleotides: TGTGCCAGCAGAAACAGGAACCAAGAGACCCAGTACTTC. Its translation is CASRNRNQETQYF. This chain uses TRBV5-6 with TRBJ2-5, with a possible D match to TRBD1 (5 bases). CDR1 SGHDT and CDR2 YYEEEE come from the germline V gene. V was shortened by 5 bases and J by 0 bases, with 8 bases between the two germline ends. CDR3 length equals 13 residues.

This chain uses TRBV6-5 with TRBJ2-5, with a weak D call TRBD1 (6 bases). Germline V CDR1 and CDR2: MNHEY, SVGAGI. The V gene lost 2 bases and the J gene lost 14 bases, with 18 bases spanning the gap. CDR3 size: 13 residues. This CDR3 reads CASSYDRYSGGYF. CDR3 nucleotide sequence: TGTGCCAGCAGTTACGACAGGTACTCCGGTGGTTACTTC.

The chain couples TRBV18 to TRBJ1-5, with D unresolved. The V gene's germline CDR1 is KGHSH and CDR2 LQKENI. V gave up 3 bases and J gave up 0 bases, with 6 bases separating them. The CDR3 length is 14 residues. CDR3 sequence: CASSPDNSNQPQHF. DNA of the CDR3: TGTGCCAGCTCACCCGACAATAGCAATCAGCCCCAGCATTTT.

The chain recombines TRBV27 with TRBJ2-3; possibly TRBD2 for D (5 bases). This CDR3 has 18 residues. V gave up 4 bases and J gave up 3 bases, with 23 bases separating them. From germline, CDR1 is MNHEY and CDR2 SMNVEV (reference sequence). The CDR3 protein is CASSSGLAISPGTDTQYF. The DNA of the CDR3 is TGTGCCAGCAGTTCGGGTCTAGCAATTAGCCCGGGTACAGATACGCAGTATTTT.

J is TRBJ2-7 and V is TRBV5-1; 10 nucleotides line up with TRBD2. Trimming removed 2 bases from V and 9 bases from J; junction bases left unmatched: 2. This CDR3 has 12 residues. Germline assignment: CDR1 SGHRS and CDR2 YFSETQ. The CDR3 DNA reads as TGCGCCAGCAGCTTTACTAGCGGGACGCAGTACTTC. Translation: CASSFTSGTQYF.